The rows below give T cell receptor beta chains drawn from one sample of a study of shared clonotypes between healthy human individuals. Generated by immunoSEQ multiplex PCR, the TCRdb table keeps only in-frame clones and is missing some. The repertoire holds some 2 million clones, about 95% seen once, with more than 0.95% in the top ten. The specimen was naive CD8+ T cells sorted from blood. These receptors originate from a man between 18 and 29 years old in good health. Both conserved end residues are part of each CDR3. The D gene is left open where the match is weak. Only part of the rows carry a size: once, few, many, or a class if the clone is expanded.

CDR3 DNA: TGTGCCACCAGCAGAGATCGAGGGGACGAGACCCAGTACTTC
CDR3 protein: CATSRDRGDETQYF
clone size: NA
V gene: TRBV15
J gene: TRBJ2-5
D gene: NA

CDR3 DNA: TGTGCCAGCAGTTCCCTAACAGGGGCGGATGGCTACACCTTC
CDR3 protein: CASSSLTGADGYTF
clone size: NA
V gene: TRBV6-5
J gene: TRBJ1-2
D gene: TRBD1

CDR3 DNA: TGTGCCAGCAGCTCGACCCTCCTAGATACGCAGTATTTT
CDR3 protein: CASSSTLLDTQYF
clone size: NA
V gene: TRBV7-6
J gene: TRBJ2-3
D gene: NA

CDR3 DNA: TGTGCCAGCAGCATAACAGGGGTGGAAGAGACCCAGTACTTC
CDR3 protein: CASSITGVEETQYF
clone size: NA
V gene: TRBV7-9
J gene: TRBJ2-5
D gene: TRBD1

CDR3 DNA: TGCAGCGTTGAAGATCTGGGACAGGGTCACGATGAGCAGTTCTTC
CDR3 protein: CSVEDLGQGHDEQFF
clone size: NA
V gene: TRBV29-1
J gene: TRBJ2-1
D gene: TRBD1

CDR3 DNA: TGCGCCAGCAGCCAAGTAGGCTTAACAGAGACATATTTT
CDR3 protein: CASSQVGLTETYF
clone size: once
V gene: TRBV4-1
J gene: TRBJ1-3
D gene: NA

CDR3 DNA: TGTGCCAGCAGCGCGCCCCGCTCCCCCTACAATGAGCAGTTCTTC
CDR3 protein: CASSAPRSPYNEQFF
clone size: once
V gene: TRBV9
J gene: TRBJ2-1
D gene: NA

CDR3 DNA: TGTGCCAGCAGTGGGCCCAGCCCTGGTACTGAAGCTTTCTTT
CDR3 protein: CASSGPSPGTEAFF
clone size: NA
V gene: TRBV2
J gene: TRBJ1-1
D gene: NA

CDR3 DNA: TGTGCCAGCAGCCCCGGGGAGAGGGGGGAGCAGTACTTC
CDR3 protein: CASSPGERGEQYF
clone size: NA
V gene: TRBV7-6
J gene: TRBJ2-5
D gene: NA

CDR3 DNA: TGTGCCAGCAGCGCCGGGGGTAGCGGCTACAATGAGCAGTTCTTC
CDR3 protein: CASSAGGSGYNEQFF
clone size: NA
V gene: TRBV9
J gene: TRBJ2-1
D gene: NA

CDR3 DNA: TGTGCCAGCAGCGTAGAGGGACTAGTCATCGATGAGCAGTTCTTC
CDR3 protein: CASSVEGLVIDEQFF
clone size: NA
V gene: TRBV9
J gene: TRBJ2-1
D gene: TRBD2

CDR3 DNA: TGTGCCAGCAGCTTGGTAGGGTCGTACGAGCAGTACTTC
CDR3 protein: CASSLVGSYEQYF
clone size: NA
V gene: TRBV5-4
J gene: TRBJ2-7
D gene: NA

CDR3 DNA: TGCGCCAGCAGCCAAGATGGGGCGGGAGGGTACAATGAGCAGTTCTTC
CDR3 protein: CASSQDGAGGYNEQFF
clone size: NA
V gene: TRBV4-3
J gene: TRBJ2-1
D gene: TRBD2

CDR3 DNA: TGTGCCAGCAGCTTGGTCCCCCCGGGACAGGGGAATTTTGAAGCTTTCTTT
CDR3 protein: CASSLVPPGQGNFEAFF
clone size: once
V gene: TRBV7-9
J gene: TRBJ1-1
D gene: TRBD1

CDR3 DNA: TGTGCCAGCAGCTTAGGTGGGACTAGCGGGAGATACGAGCAGTACTTC
CDR3 protein: CASSLGGTSGRYEQYF
clone size: once
V gene: TRBV11-2
J gene: TRBJ2-7
D gene: TRBD2

CDR3 DNA: TGTGCCAGTAGTTGGTCAGTTGAAGCTTTCTTT
CDR3 protein: CASSWSVEAFF
clone size: NA
V gene: TRBV19
J gene: TRBJ1-1
D gene: NA

CDR3 DNA: TGTGCCAGCAGCTCTGGACAGGCCATTAATCAGCCCCAGCATTTT
CDR3 protein: CASSSGQAINQPQHF
clone size: NA
V gene: TRBV9
J gene: TRBJ1-5
D gene: TRBD1

CDR3 DNA: TGTGCCAGCATTATGCCAGGGGGCGGCTACACCTTC
CDR3 protein: CASIMPGGGYTF
clone size: NA
V gene: TRBV5-4
J gene: TRBJ1-2
D gene: TRBD1

CDR3 DNA: TGCGCCAGCAGCTTGGGTCGTGAGTCCTACGAGCAGTACTTC
CDR3 protein: CASSLGRESYEQYF
clone size: NA
V gene: TRBV5-1
J gene: TRBJ2-7
D gene: NA

CDR3 DNA: TGTGCCAGCAGTGTCCAAATCGGACAGGGAGGGTCCACCATATATTTT
CDR3 protein: CASSVQIGQGGSTIYF
clone size: NA
V gene: TRBV6-1
J gene: TRBJ1-3
D gene: TRBD1

CDR3 DNA: TGTGCCAGCAGCTTAAGACACGACGCCTACAATGAGCAGTTCTTC
CDR3 protein: CASSLRHDAYNEQFF
clone size: NA
V gene: TRBV7-2
J gene: TRBJ2-1
D gene: NA

CDR3 DNA: TGTGCCACCAGCAGAGCCCCGGCAGTGAGCTACACCTTC
CDR3 protein: CATSRAPAVSYTF
clone size: NA
V gene: TRBV15
J gene: TRBJ1-2
D gene: NA

CDR3 DNA: TGTGCCAGCAGTGAAAGGCTCTCTAACTATGGCTACACCTTC
CDR3 protein: CASSERLSNYGYTF
clone size: NA
V gene: TRBV2
J gene: TRBJ1-2
D gene: NA

CDR3 DNA: TGTGCCAGCAGTTTATTGGTAGGGGCGGAAGATACGCAGTATTTT
CDR3 protein: CASSLLVGAEDTQYF
clone size: NA
V gene: TRBV27
J gene: TRBJ2-3
D gene: NA

CDR3 DNA: TGTGCCAGTAGTATGGACAGGGGTTACATGAACACTGAAGCTTTCTTT
CDR3 protein: CASSMDRGYMNTEAFF
clone size: NA
V gene: TRBV19
J gene: TRBJ1-1
D gene: TRBD1

CDR3 DNA: TGTGCCAGCAGCTTAGGCCCGGGACAGGGGGCGGATGAGCAGTTCTTC
CDR3 protein: CASSLGPGQGADEQFF
clone size: NA
V gene: TRBV11-3
J gene: TRBJ2-1
D gene: TRBD1

CDR3 DNA: TGTGCCAGCAGTTTCATACTAGCGGGAACCTACGAGCAGTACTTC
CDR3 protein: CASSFILAGTYEQYF
clone size: NA
V gene: TRBV6-5
J gene: TRBJ2-7
D gene: TRBD2

CDR3 DNA: TGTGCCAGCAGCGTTGGGGGAGGCATCTACGAGCAGTACTTC
CDR3 protein: CASSVGGGIYEQYF
clone size: NA
V gene: TRBV9
J gene: TRBJ2-7
D gene: NA

CDR3 DNA: TGCGCCAGCAGCCAAGAGGCAGACTTCTACAATGAGCAGTTCTTC
CDR3 protein: CASSQEADFYNEQFF
clone size: NA
V gene: TRBV4-1
J gene: TRBJ2-1
D gene: NA

CDR3 DNA: TGTGCCGGCGGGACAGGGGCGAACACCGGGGAGCTGTTTTTT
CDR3 protein: CAGGTGANTGELFF
clone size: NA
V gene: TRBV21-1
J gene: TRBJ2-2
D gene: NA

CDR3 DNA: TGCGCCAGCAGCGTCGCTCCCCTGGATACGCAGTATTTT
CDR3 protein: CASSVAPLDTQYF
clone size: NA
V gene: TRBV5-1
J gene: TRBJ2-3
D gene: NA

CDR3 DNA: TGTGCCAGCACCATCGGGGGGGACGGCAATGAGCAGTTCTTC
CDR3 protein: CASTIGGDGNEQFF
clone size: NA
V gene: TRBV5-4
J gene: TRBJ2-1
D gene: TRBD2

CDR3 DNA: TGTGCCAGCAGACCGACAGGGGAACCATCCTACGAGCAGTACTTC
CDR3 protein: CASRPTGEPSYEQYF
clone size: NA
V gene: TRBV27
J gene: TRBJ2-7
D gene: TRBD1

CDR3 DNA: TGTGCCAGCAGCGTAGCTGGGGGGGCGAATGAAAAACTGTTTTTT
CDR3 protein: CASSVAGGANEKLFF
clone size: once
V gene: TRBV9
J gene: TRBJ1-4
D gene: NA

CDR3 DNA: TGTGCCACCAGCAGAGATCAGGATTCCTACGAGCAGTACTTC
CDR3 protein: CATSRDQDSYEQYF
clone size: once
V gene: TRBV15
J gene: TRBJ2-7
D gene: NA

CDR3 DNA: TGTGCCTGGAGTGTAAGGGTACCTGGGGCCAACGTCCTGACTTTC
CDR3 protein: CAWSVRVPGANVLTF
clone size: NA
V gene: TRBV30
J gene: TRBJ2-6
D gene: NA

CDR3 DNA: TGTGCCAGCAGCTACGCGGAGGGAAACGGTGAAGCTTTCTTT
CDR3 protein: CASSYAEGNGEAFF
clone size: NA
V gene: TRBV6-5
J gene: TRBJ1-1
D gene: NA

CDR3 DNA: TGCGCCAGCAGCCAAGTAACTAGCGGGGGACCCTACAATGAGCAGTTCTTC
CDR3 protein: CASSQVTSGGPYNEQFF
clone size: once
V gene: TRBV4-1
J gene: TRBJ2-1
D gene: TRBD2

CDR3 DNA: TGTGCCAGCAGCTTATTGTCTGGTTGGGGAGACACTGAAGCTTTCTTT
CDR3 protein: CASSLLSGWGDTEAFF
clone size: NA
V gene: TRBV7-8
J gene: TRBJ1-1
D gene: NA

CDR3 DNA: TGTGCCAGTAGTATAGATCTGGAGGGGGAGCTGTTTTTT
CDR3 protein: CASSIDLEGELFF
clone size: NA
V gene: TRBV19
J gene: TRBJ2-2
D gene: NA

CDR3 DNA: TGTGCCAGCAGCCAAGAAATTAGTAGGACAGGGTACAACGAGCAGTACTTC
CDR3 protein: CASSQEISRTGYNEQYF
clone size: NA
V gene: TRBV4-2
J gene: TRBJ2-7
D gene: TRBD1

CDR3 DNA: TGTGCCATCAGACAGGGAGATACTGAAGCTTTCTTT
CDR3 protein: CAIRQGDTEAFF
clone size: NA
V gene: TRBV10-3
J gene: TRBJ1-1
D gene: NA

CDR3 DNA: TGCGCCAGCAGCCAAGAAGGTGGGACAGGGATATCGAAAGAGCAGTTCTTC
CDR3 protein: CASSQEGGTGISKEQFF
clone size: once
V gene: TRBV4-1
J gene: TRBJ2-1
D gene: TRBD1

CDR3 DNA: TGTGCCAGCAGCGCCCGGTATAGCTCCTACAATGAGCAGTTCTTC
CDR3 protein: CASSARYSSYNEQFF
clone size: NA
V gene: TRBV7-9
J gene: TRBJ2-1
D gene: NA

CDR3 DNA: TGTGCCAGCAGTTTATCAGGGGGTGAAAAACTGTTTTTT
CDR3 protein: CASSLSGGEKLFF
clone size: NA
V gene: TRBV27
J gene: TRBJ1-4
D gene: NA

CDR3 DNA: TGTGCCTGGAAGCCGCAGTACACCGGGGAGCTGTTTTTT
CDR3 protein: CAWKPQYTGELFF
clone size: once
V gene: TRBV30
J gene: TRBJ2-2
D gene: NA

CDR3 DNA: TGTGCCAGCAGCTTAGAGGCGCAGCTTTTAAATGAAAAACTGTTTTTT
CDR3 protein: CASSLEAQLLNEKLFF
clone size: NA
V gene: TRBV7-8
J gene: TRBJ1-4
D gene: NA

CDR3 DNA: TGTGCCAGCAGTTTAAACGTACCCCTAGGTGGCGAGCAGTACTTC
CDR3 protein: CASSLNVPLGGEQYF
clone size: NA
V gene: TRBV28
J gene: TRBJ2-7
D gene: NA

CDR3 DNA: TGTGCCAGCAGCTTGGCTACAGGGGGCGCCGGGAACACTGAAGCTTTCTTT
CDR3 protein: CASSLATGGAGNTEAFF
clone size: once
V gene: TRBV7-9
J gene: TRBJ1-1
D gene: TRBD1

CDR3 DNA: TGTGCCAGCAGCTTCGGGACAGGGATATACGAGCAGTACTTC
CDR3 protein: CASSFGTGIYEQYF
clone size: NA
V gene: TRBV11-2
J gene: TRBJ2-7
D gene: TRBD1

CDR3 DNA: TGTGCCAGCAGCCCCGGACTAGCGGGGGGTCTCCAAGAGACCCAGTACTTC
CDR3 protein: CASSPGLAGGLQETQYF
clone size: NA
V gene: TRBV7-6
J gene: TRBJ2-5
D gene: TRBD2